The clone carrying this T cell receptor beta chain has more than one count but fewer than ten. V lost 2 bases, J lost 2 bases, and 15 bases lay in between. This CDR3 comprises 16 residues. Germline loops: CDR1 SGHVS, CDR2 FQNEAQ. From the RT-PCR reads, TCRdb called clonotypes with MiXCR, one entry per CDR3 protein. The sample includes about 780,000 distinct CDR3 sequences, 15% to 20% of them seen just once. These data come from a study of response to subunit inactivated influenza vaccine. J is TRBJ2-5 and V is TRBV7-8; D uncertain. This receptor was taken from a man in his fifties who received an inactivated influenza vaccine. Sequencing used PBMCs from blood, obtained 4 to 6 days after vaccination. The CDR3 sequence is CASSLKARALQETQYF. Written as DNA, the CDR3 is TGTGCCAGCAGCTTAAAGGCCCGGGCCTTACAAGAGACCCAGTACTTC.